This T cell receptor (beta chain) derives from a study of blood T cell repertoires in COVID-19. Only in-frame clones appear in the TCRdb table, and some are missing; sequencing was by immunoSEQ multiplex PCR. The sample yields under 350,000 clones, approximately 88% seen once. The CDR3 is 16 amino acids. CDR1 is MNHNS and CDR2 is SASEGT in the germline V gene. The V and J ends lost 4 bases and 0 bases, in that order; junction bases with no gene match: 7. The TCR originated in a man aged 50 to 59 with acute or convalescent COVID-19. Source material: peripheral blood. This chain links TRBV6-1 with TRBJ1-1; 8 bases fit TRBD1. CDR3 region: CASSVSRGRVNTEAFF. The CDR3, as DNA: TGTGCCAGCAGTGTATCCAGGGGGCGCGTGAACACTGAAGCTTTCTTT.